This TCR beta chain stems from a study of Graves' ophthalmopathy and Graves' hyperthyroidism. The CDR3 covers 14 residues. The trim removed 5 bases at V and 3 bases at J, leaving 7 bases unmatched. CDR1 DFQATT and CDR2 SNEGSKA come from the germline V gene (reference sequence). CDR3 regions of TCR beta were amplified from RNA transcripts. Second-round multiplex PCR came after first-round RT-PCR with HTBI primers. TCRdb fed the multiplex PCR reads into MiXCR, producing one record per CDR3 protein. The sample comprises about 1.1 million distinct CDR3 sequences, roughly two fifths of which are singletons, and approximately 10% rests with the top ten. This clonotype was seen ten or more times. Its antigen is currently unknown. Study outcomes and limitations: In blood, most expanded thyroid clonotypes above 0.001 frequency were also detected.

Other autoimmune disease, uncontrolled infection, pregnancy and lactation led to exclusion. Symptoms, serum thyroxine and TRAb, thyroid ultrasound, and orbital computed tomography formed the diagnostic basis. The sample comprised peripheral blood or thyroid tissue (not recorded which). V and J are TRBV20-1 and TRBJ2-7, with TRBD2 matching over 10 bases. This clonotype was sampled from an adult man with Graves' hyperthyroidism. CDR3 sequence (DNA): TGCAGTGCTCCATCGCAGCGGGAGGGCTACGAGCAGTACTTC. Translation: CSAPSQREGYEQYF.